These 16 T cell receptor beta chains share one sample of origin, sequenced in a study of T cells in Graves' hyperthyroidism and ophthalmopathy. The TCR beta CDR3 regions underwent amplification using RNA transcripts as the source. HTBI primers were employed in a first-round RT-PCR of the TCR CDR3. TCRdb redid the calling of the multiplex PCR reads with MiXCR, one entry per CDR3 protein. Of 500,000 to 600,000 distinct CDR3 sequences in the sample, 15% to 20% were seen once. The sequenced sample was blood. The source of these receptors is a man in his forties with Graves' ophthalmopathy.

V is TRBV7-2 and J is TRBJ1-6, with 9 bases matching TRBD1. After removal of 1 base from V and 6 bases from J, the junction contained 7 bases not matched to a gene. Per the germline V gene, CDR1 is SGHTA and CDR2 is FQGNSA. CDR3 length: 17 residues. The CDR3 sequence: CASSLVPPGQGNSPLHF. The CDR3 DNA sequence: TGTGCCAGCAGCTTAGTCCCTCCGGGACAGGGTAATTCACCCCTCCACTTT.

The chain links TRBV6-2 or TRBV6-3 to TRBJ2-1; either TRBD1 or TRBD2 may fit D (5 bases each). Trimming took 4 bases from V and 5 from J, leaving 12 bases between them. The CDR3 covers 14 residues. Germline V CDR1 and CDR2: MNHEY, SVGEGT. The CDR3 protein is CASSSIQGHNEQFF. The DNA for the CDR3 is TGTGCCAGCAGTTCCATCCAGGGACACAATGAGCAGTTCTTC.

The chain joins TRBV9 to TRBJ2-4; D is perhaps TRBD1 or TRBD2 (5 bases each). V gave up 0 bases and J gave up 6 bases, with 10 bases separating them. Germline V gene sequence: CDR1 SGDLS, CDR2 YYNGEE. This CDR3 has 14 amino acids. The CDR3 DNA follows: TGTGCCAGCAGCGTAGTGAGGGGTGGAAACATTCAGTACTTC. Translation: CASSVVRGGNIQYF.

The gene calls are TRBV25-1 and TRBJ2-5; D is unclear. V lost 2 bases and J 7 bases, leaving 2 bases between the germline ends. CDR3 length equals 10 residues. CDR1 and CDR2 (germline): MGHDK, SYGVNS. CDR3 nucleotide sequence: TGTGCCAGCAGTGAAGGGACCCAGTACTTC. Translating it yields CASSEGTQYF.

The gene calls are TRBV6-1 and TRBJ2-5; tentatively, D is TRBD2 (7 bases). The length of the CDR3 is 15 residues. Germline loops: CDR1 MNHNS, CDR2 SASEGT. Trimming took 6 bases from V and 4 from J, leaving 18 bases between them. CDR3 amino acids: CASRRTRGGLETQYF. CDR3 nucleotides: TGTGCCAGCAGACGGACTAGAGGGGGTTTAGAGACCCAGTACTTC.

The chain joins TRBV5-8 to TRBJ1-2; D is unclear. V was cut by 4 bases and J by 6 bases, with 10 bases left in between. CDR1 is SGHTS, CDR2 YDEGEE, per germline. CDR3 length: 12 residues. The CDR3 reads CASSRGWDGYTF. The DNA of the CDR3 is TGTGCCAGCAGCCGAGGTTGGGATGGCTACACCTTC.

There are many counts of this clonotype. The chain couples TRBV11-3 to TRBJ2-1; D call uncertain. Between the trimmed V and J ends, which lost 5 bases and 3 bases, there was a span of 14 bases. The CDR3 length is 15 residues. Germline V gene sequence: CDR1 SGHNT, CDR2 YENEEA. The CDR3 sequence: CASSHTQTDYNEQFF. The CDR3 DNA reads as TGTGCCAGCAGCCACACCCAAACGGACTACAATGAGCAGTTCTTC.

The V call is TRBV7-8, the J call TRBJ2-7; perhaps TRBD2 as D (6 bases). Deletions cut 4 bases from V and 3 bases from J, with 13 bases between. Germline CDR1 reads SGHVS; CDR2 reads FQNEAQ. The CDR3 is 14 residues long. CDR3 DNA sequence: TGTGCCAGCAGCTACATTGGGGGGAACTACGAGCAGTACTTC. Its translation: CASSYIGGNYEQYF.

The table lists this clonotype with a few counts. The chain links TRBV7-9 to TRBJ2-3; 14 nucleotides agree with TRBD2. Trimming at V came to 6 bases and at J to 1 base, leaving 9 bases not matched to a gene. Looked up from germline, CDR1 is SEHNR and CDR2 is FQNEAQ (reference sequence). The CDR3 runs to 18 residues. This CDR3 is CASSQTRLAGGGTDTQYF. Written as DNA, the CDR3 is TGTGCCAGCAGTCAAACCAGACTAGCGGGAGGGGGCACAGATACGCAGTATTTT.

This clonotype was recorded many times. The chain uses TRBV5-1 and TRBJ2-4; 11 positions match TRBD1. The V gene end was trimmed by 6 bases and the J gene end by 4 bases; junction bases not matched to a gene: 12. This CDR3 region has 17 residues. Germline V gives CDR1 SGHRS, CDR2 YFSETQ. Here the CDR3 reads CASTFTLDRGQKNIQYF. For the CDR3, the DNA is TGCGCCAGCACCTTTACGTTGGACAGGGGGCAGAAAAACATTCAGTACTTC.

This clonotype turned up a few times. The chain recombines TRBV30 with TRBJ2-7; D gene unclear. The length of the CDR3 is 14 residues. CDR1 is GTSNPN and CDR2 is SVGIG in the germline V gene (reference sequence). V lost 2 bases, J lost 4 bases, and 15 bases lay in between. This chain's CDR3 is CAWSPVGGEYEQYF. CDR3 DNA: TGTGCCTGGAGTCCAGTGGGCGGAGAATACGAGCAGTACTTC.

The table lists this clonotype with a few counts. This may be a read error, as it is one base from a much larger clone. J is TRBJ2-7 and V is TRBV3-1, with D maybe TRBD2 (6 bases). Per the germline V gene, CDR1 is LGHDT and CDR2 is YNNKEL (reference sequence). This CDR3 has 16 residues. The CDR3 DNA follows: TGTGCCAGCAGCCAAGTCGGGGGAGAGTTCTCCTACGAGCAGTGCTTC. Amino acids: CASSQVGGEFSYEQCF.

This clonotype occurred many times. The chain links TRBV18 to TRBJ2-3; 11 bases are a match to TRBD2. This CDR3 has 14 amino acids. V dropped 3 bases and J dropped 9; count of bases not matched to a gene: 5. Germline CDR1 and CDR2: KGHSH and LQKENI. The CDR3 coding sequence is TGTGCCAGCTCACCGGGACTAGCGGACAAGACGCAGTATTTT. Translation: CASSPGLADKTQYF.

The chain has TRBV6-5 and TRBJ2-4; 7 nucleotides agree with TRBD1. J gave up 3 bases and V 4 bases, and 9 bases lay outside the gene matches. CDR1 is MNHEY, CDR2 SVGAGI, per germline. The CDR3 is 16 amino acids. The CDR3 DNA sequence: TGTGCCAGCAGTTCCGGACAGGCCTTAATCAAAAACATTCAGTACTTC. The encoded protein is CASSSGQALIKNIQYF.

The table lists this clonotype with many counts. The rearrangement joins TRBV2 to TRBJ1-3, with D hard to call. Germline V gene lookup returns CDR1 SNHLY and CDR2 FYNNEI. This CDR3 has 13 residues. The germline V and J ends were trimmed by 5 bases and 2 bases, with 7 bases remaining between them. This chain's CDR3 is CASSYGAGNTIYF. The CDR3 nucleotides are TGTGCCAGCAGTTACGGAGCTGGAAACACCATATATTTT.

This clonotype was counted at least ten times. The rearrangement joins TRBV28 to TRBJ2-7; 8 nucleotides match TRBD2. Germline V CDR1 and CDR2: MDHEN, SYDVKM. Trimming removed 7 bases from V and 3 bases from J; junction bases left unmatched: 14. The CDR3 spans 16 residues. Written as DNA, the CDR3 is TGTGCCAGCACCCCGGGAGGGACGGCAGGTAACTACGAGCAGTACTTC. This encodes CASTPGGTAGNYEQYF.